This T cell receptor (beta chain) originates from a study of CD8 T cells in Susac syndrome (dated by TCRdb to about 2019). Turning to the overall study: Repertoire sequencing was used to test whether CD8+ T cell activation and differentiation in Susac syndrome was antigen driven. What the research found in general, with its limitations: The number of individuals in the TCR sequencing and HLA analysis was acknowledged as relatively small.

RNA was extracted using the RNeasy kit, and roughly 0.5 to 1 ug of the RNA was reverse transcribed with random hexamers. TCR beta CDR3 regions were amplified with the immunoSEQ multiplex PCR assay covering 54 Vbeta and 13 Jbeta segments. Bias from PCR amplification was corrected by using a synthetic template baseline for primer optimization and for computational correction. The source study handled its data this way. Reads were annotated to V, D and J genes per IMGT and analyzed with immunoSEQ Analyzer, keeping only productive sequences. To calculate clonality, Shannon entropy was normalized by log2 of the number of productive unique sequences and then subtracted from one. Public and private clones were assessed among the 100 most prevalent clones of each patient and control. Clones were defined as Susac-specific if absent from the healthy and MS cohorts, from approximately 1,100 published viral clones and from other ImmuneACCESS disease sequences. TCRdb reran the public reads through fastp at Q25 and MiXCR, keeping productive beta chains. Duplicate CDR3 protein sequences are folded into a single record with the most common DNA and genes. In this record, the V and J calls reflect TCRdb's handling and not the investigators' own analysis. A total of approximately 120,000 distinct CDR3 sequences appear in this sample, around 94% of them only once. The ten largest clonotypes hold over 0.065% of the sample.

Taken from cysteine to phenylalanine, the CDR3 has 15 residues. The DNA shown is the 45-base CDR3, in frame from base 1. V loses 4 bases at its end and J loses 4 bases; junction bases beyond the gene matches: 8. Per the germline V gene, SNHLY is the CDR1 and FYNNEI is the CDR2. Turning to this clonotype: Its cognate antigen has yet to be identified. Base qualities were left out, and no much larger clone turns up one base away.

Peripheral blood CD8+ and CD4+ T cells from healthy donors, Susac syndrome patients and multiple sclerosis patients were profiled by high-throughput TCR beta sequencing. Healthy donors were included as age- and sex-matched controls. CD8+ TEMRA cells were enriched by FACS, while bulk CD8+ and CD4+ T cells were purified by magnetic negative isolation. Blood was collected in EDTA tubes and processed within 24 hours, with PBMCs isolated through density gradient centrifugation. PBMCs intended for TCR sequencing were cryopreserved in liquid nitrogen and were subsequently thawed in a 37 degrees C water bath. A purity of at least 90% was achieved for sorted or isolated CD4+, CD8+ and CD8+ TEMRA cells.

The sequence derives from a human donor in good health. Sequenced: CD4+ T cells from PBMCs. The chain couples TRBV2 to TRBJ1-2; 8 bases in the middle match TRBD1. At the DNA level, the sequence is TGTGCCAGCAGTGTATCGTTCGGGACAGGCTATGGCTACACCTTC. The translation is CASSVSFGTGYGYTF.